This T cell receptor (beta chain) emerged from a study of blood T cell repertoires in COVID-19 (dated by TCRdb to between 2020 and 2021). Context from the whole study: The collaborator samples originated in the United States, Italy and Spain and spanned the acute and convalescent phases of COVID-19. Sample metadata almost always included a de-identified subject ID, COVID-19 status, age in years and sex. Samples came from the ongoing ImmuneRACE study (first 160 participants) plus 1,254 subjects from 6 global collaborators. Where available, HLA class I and class II types were obtained from metadata supplied by the sample provider rather than from assay-based typing. The prospective study material was composed of cDNA or gDNA derived from T cells, B-cell-depleted T cells, or PBMCs. Deeply sampled blood TCRbeta repertoires from subjects exposed to, actively infected with, or recovered from COVID-19 were included in the dataset. The repertoires were released in a freely available public database meant as a resource for research on the immune response to SARS-CoV-2.

Worth noting for this clone: The antigen this receptor binds is unknown. The sample holds no much larger clone one base away, and base qualities are not on file.

There are 14 amino acids in the CDR3, from cysteine to phenylalanine inclusive. Only the CDR3 DNA stays, 42 bases, in frame from base 1. Here V drops 3 bases and J drops 8 bases, and the junction holds 6 bases not matched to any gene. The germline V gene (reference sequence) yields LNHDA for CDR1 and SQIVND for CDR2. TCRbeta CDR3 regions were amplified from genomic DNA using the immunoSEQ Assay, a bias-controlled multiplex PCR. From the authors' description of their analysis: The number of nucleated cells in each sample was estimated by amplification of reference gene primers within the assay. To quantify the absolute abundance of each unique TCRbeta CDR3 rearrangement, sequence reads were collapsed and filtered. For each sample, productive Simpson clonality was calculated by taking the square root of Simpson's diversity index across productive rearrangements. TCRdb provides this immuneACCESS table in a form limited to in-frame rearrangements. Some clones are lacking; in checked studies, under half of them reflect an unresolved V gene, and why the rest are absent is not known. From that table come the V and J calls and clone size; the DNA was used to work out D and trimming. The sample table holds 200,000 to 250,000 clones, of which around 86% were seen once. 5.5% to 9% of the sample goes to the ten largest clones.

The paper as a whole reports these results and caveats: Clinical and demographic metadata were provided uncurated, with the amount varying by source and participant.

Each collaborating institution followed its own protocols to collect whole blood in K2EDTA tubes. Collaborator samples were shipped for TCRbeta analysis as frozen whole blood, isolated PBMCs, or DNA extracted from either sample type. The TCR was taken from a woman aged 70-85 years with active or convalescent COVID-19. The V and J genes are TRBV19 and TRBJ1-2; TRBD1 aligns with 10 central bases. Specimen: peripheral blood. The bases read TGTGCCAGTAGTATTCTCTCGGGACAGGGGGGCTACACCTTC. The translation is CASSILSGQGGYTF.